These T cell receptor beta chains were read from a single sample in a study of T cells after yellow fever vaccination. One entry per CDR3 protein, called by TCRdb with MiXCR from the 5' RACE reads. This sample has fewer than 400,000 distinct CDR3 sequences, with roughly 10% found just once. Sequences were derived from CD4+ T cells sorted from PBMCs, sampled 45 days after the yellow fever booster vaccination. The receptors originated from a man aged 18-30 years who received the YFV17D yellow fever vaccine. Each CDR3 is given with its conserved first and last residue. D genes are given only for firm matches. Some rows mark clone size as missing; the rest say once, few, many or name a class of expanded clone.

v_call	clone_size	d_call	cdr3_length	j_call	cdr3_aa	cdr3_nt
TRBV6-5	few	.	15	TRBJ1-1	CASSYSNAGDTEAFF	TGTGCCAGCAGTTACTCGAACGCGGGGGACACTGAAGCTTTCTTT
TRBV7-9	many	TRBD1	13	TRBJ2-3	CADGTGRTDTQYF	TGTGCCGATGGGACAGGGCGCACAGATACGCAGTATTTT
TRBV20-1	.	TRBD1	14	TRBJ1-2	CSAWDRSDNYGYTF	TGCAGTGCTTGGGACAGAAGCGATAACTATGGCTACACCTTC
TRBV12-3/TRBV12-4	few	.	12	TRBJ1-4	CASSPANEKLFF	TGTGCCAGCAGCCCGGCGAATGAAAAACTGTTTTTT
TRBV6-1	.	TRBD1	15	TRBJ1-4	CASSEVGTGDEKLFF	TGTGCCAGCAGTGAAGTCGGGACAGGGGACGAAAAACTGTTTTTT
TRBV28	.	TRBD1	16	TRBJ1-5	CASSLGDRESNQPQHF	TGTGCCAGCAGTTTAGGGGACAGGGAATCAAATCAGCCCCAGCATTTT
TRBV9	.	.	13	TRBJ1-6	CASSVVVNSPLHF	TGTGCCAGCAGCGTAGTTGTTAATTCACCCCTCCACTTT
TRBV7-3	.	TRBD1	16	TRBJ2-6	CASSREGGAGANVLTF	TGTGCCAGCAGCAGAGAAGGGGGCGCTGGGGCCAACGTCCTGACTTTC
TRBV2	few	.	14	TRBJ1-6	CASIDHGANSPLHF	TGTGCCAGCATCGATCACGGAGCCAATTCACCCCTCCACTTT
TRBV18	few	.	14	TRBJ1-4	CASSPGSSFEKLFF	TGTGCCAGCTCACCGGGCAGCTCTTTCGAAAAACTGTTTTTT
TRBV20-1	.	.	12	TRBJ2-7	CSAPAGTYEQYF	TGCAGTGCCCCGGCGGGAACCTACGAGCAGTACTTC
TRBV7-2	.	TRBD2	17	TRBJ2-1	CASSLAGSGGSYNEQFF	TGTGCCAGCAGCCTAGCGGGGTCGGGGGGATCCTACAATGAGCAGTTCTTC
TRBV4-3	few	.	14	TRBJ2-3	CASSQRPYTDTQYF	TGCGCCAGCAGCCAAAGGCCCTACACAGATACGCAGTATTTT
TRBV6-2/TRBV6-3	.	.	16	TRBJ2-4	CASSPSRDSGTDIQYF	TGTGCCAGCAGCCCTTCCCGGGACTCCGGTACGGACATTCAGTACTTC
TRBV30	.	.	15	TRBJ2-6	CAWSYLGSGANVLTF	TGTGCCTGGAGTTATCTGGGTTCTGGGGCCAACGTCCTGACTTTC
TRBV11-2	many	.	14	TRBJ1-1	CASSLARGSTEAFF	TGTGCCAGCAGCTTAGCACGGGGTAGCACTGAAGCTTTCTTT
TRBV15	.	.	15	TRBJ2-7	CATSRDQGALGEQYF	TGTGCCACCAGCAGAGATCAAGGGGCGCTGGGCGAGCAGTACTTC
TRBV4-3	.	.	13	TRBJ2-3	CASSLNRRDTQYF	TGCGCCAGCAGCCTGAATCGGAGAGATACGCAGTATTTT
TRBV28	few	.	13	TRBJ1-5	CASWEGSNQPQHF	TGTGCCAGCTGGGAGGGGAGCAATCAGCCCCAGCATTTT
TRBV7-2	many	TRBD2	15	TRBJ2-5	CASSSLAGGPETQYF	TGTGCCAGCAGCTCACTAGCGGGGGGGCCCGAGACCCAGTACTTC
TRBV20-1	few	TRBD1	15	TRBJ1-6	CSATPRQGINSPLHF	TGCAGTGCTACTCCAAGACAGGGAATTAATTCACCCCTCCACTTT
TRBV4-1	.	TRBD1	17	TRBJ2-2	CASSQEYRGANTGELFF	TGCGCCAGCAGCCAGGAGTACAGGGGCGCGAACACCGGGGAGCTGTTTTTT
TRBV28	.	TRBD1	16	TRBJ2-2	CASSPLTGGLAGELFF	TGTGCCAGCAGCCCTTTGACAGGGGGCTTGGCCGGGGAGCTGTTTTTT
TRBV7-2	.	.	16	TRBJ2-6	CASSPGVSSGANVLTF	TGTGCCAGCAGCCCCGGGGTCAGCTCTGGGGCCAACGTCCTGACTTTC
TRBV10-3	once	.	12	TRBJ1-2	CAIKRGARGYTF	TGTGCCATCAAACGAGGGGCGCGTGGCTACACCTTC
TRBV19	.	.	15	TRBJ2-3	CASRAVGEHPDTQYF	TGTGCCAGTAGGGCGGTGGGGGAACATCCAGATACGCAGTATTTT
TRBV2	.	.	11	TRBJ1-2	CASSGTAISLF	TGTGCCAGCAGTGGGACAGCCATTTCCCTCTTC
TRBV7-2	.	TRBD2	15	TRBJ2-2	CASSRTSAYTGELFF	TGTGCCAGCAGCCGTACTAGCGCTTACACCGGGGAGCTGTTTTTT
TRBV12-3/TRBV12-4	.	TRBD1	15	TRBJ1-5	CASTEDRGSNQPQHF	TGTGCCAGCACTGAGGACAGGGGGAGCAATCAGCCCCAGCATTTT
TRBV27	many	TRBD2	15	TRBJ2-2	CASRTGLAGAGELFF	TGTGCCAGCAGGACGGGACTAGCCGGCGCCGGGGAGCTGTTTTTT
TRBV4-3	few	.	15	TRBJ2-3	CASSQDLLSTDTQYF	TGCGCCAGCAGCCAAGATCTACTAAGCACAGATACGCAGTATTTT
TRBV19	.	TRBD2	17	TRBJ2-1	CASTPLALAGGPGEQFF	TGTGCCAGTACCCCCCTGGCCCTAGCGGGGGGGCCAGGTGAGCAGTTCTTC
TRBV2	few	.	12	TRBJ2-4	CASKQDGNIQYF	TGTGCCAGCAAGCAGGATGGAAACATTCAGTACTTC
TRBV7-8	many	TRBD1	14	TRBJ2-2	CASRWTGVTGELFF	TGTGCCAGCAGGTGGACAGGGGTCACCGGGGAGCTGTTTTTT
TRBV6-1	few	.	13	TRBJ2-2	CANRPSWGGELFF	TGTGCCAATCGACCCTCATGGGGCGGGGAGCTGTTTTTT
TRBV6-1	.	.	16	TRBJ1-2	CASSEALGRTAYGYTF	TGTGCCAGCAGTGAAGCGCTGGGGAGGACTGCTTATGGCTACACCTTC
TRBV12-3/TRBV12-4	.	.	16	TRBJ2-3	CASSKRLDPPTDTQYF	TGTGCCAGCAGTAAAAGACTAGATCCCCCCACAGATACGCAGTATTTT
TRBV10-3	many	.	12	TRBJ2-5	CAISESLQSYGF	TGTGCCATCAGTGAGTCTTTACAGTCCTACGGCTTC
TRBV7-3	few	.	15	TRBJ2-3	CASSLSNGRADTQYF	TGTGCCAGCAGCTTATCTAACGGCAGGGCTGATACGCAGTATTTT
TRBV24-1	few	TRBD1	15	TRBJ1-1	CATSHGRQGLSEAFF	TGTGCCACCTCCCACGGGAGACAGGGGTTATCTGAAGCTTTCTTT
TRBV7-9	few	.	15	TRBJ2-1	CASGLIAGRGNEQFF	TGTGCCAGCGGATTAATCGCAGGCAGGGGTAATGAGCAGTTCTTC
TRBV7-6	.	.	13	TRBJ1-6	CASSLDLNSPLHF	TGTGCCAGCAGCTTAGATTTGAATTCACCCCTCCACTTT
TRBV28	few	.	11	TRBJ2-7	CASSFVGVEYF	TGTGCCAGCAGTTTTGTTGGCGTGGAGTACTTC
TRBV10-3	.	.	11	TRBJ2-3	CAISDRDTQYF	TGTGCCATCAGTGATCGGGATACGCAGTATTTT
TRBV5-1	.	.	16	TRBJ2-5	CASSLRGLTGEETQYF	TGCGCCAGCAGCTTGAGGGGTTTAACAGGAGAAGAGACCCAGTACTTC
TRBV5-1	.	.	13	TRBJ1-2	CASSLAGTSRYTF	TGCGCCAGCAGCTTGGCTGGGACGTCCCGCTACACCTTC
TRBV4-1	.	TRBD1	15	TRBJ1-5	CASSRQGVSNQPQHF	TGCGCCAGCAGCAGACAGGGTGTCAGCAATCAGCCCCAGCATTTT
TRBV7-9	few	.	16	TRBJ1-5	CASSPGGGDYNQPQHF	TGTGCCAGCAGCCCCGGAGGGGGAGATTACAATCAGCCCCAGCATTTT
TRBV10-3	few	.	12	TRBJ2-7	CAISLVLNEQYF	TGTGCCATCAGCCTCGTACTGAACGAGCAGTACTTC
TRBV18	few	.	15	TRBJ2-5	CASSPRARSQETQYF	TGTGCCAGCTCACCCCGGGCCAGAAGCCAAGAGACCCAGTACTTC
TRBV12-3/TRBV12-4	few	.	14	TRBJ1-5	CASSLERGAQPQHF	TGTGCCAGCAGTTTAGAGCGAGGAGCCCAGCCCCAGCATTTT